These 2 T cell receptor beta chains originate from one sample sequenced in a study of shared clonotypes between healthy human individuals. Sequencing was performed with immunoSEQ multiplex PCR; in TCRdb, only in-frame clones are kept and a portion is missing. The table has some 1.1 million clones, approximately 80% seen once. Source material: memory CD4+ T cells from PBMCs. Subset described: CD45RA-negative fraction. These receptors came from a man younger than 35 in good health. Some clones in this sample may be carry-over from other donors' samples.

The V gene is TRBV9, the J gene TRBJ2-7; 7 bases map to TRBD1. Losses at the gene ends were 4 bases for V and 3 bases for J; bases not matched to a gene: 10. Per germline, CDR1 SGDLS and CDR2 YYNGEE. The CDR3 runs 15 residues. DNA for the CDR3: TGTGCCAGCAGCCCACGACAGGGACCCAGCTACGAGCAGTACTTC. Translated, it gives CASSPRQGPSYEQYF.

The chain uses TRBV7-9 and TRBJ1-1, with D perhaps matching TRBD1 (6 bases). Germline V gene sequence: CDR1 SEHNR, CDR2 FQNEAQ (reference sequence). The length of the CDR3 is 12 residues. Between the trimmed V and J ends, which lost 5 bases and 9 bases, there was a span of 13 bases. The chain's CDR3 is CASSPQGFQAFF. CDR3 nucleotide sequence: TGTGCCAGCAGCCCACAGGGTTTTCAAGCTTTCTTT. Full variable domain (outside the CDR3, taken from reference TRBV7-9 and TRBJ1-1): DTGVSQNPRHKITKRGQNVTFRCDPISEHNRLYWYRQTLGQGPEFLTYFQNEAQLEKSRLLSDRFSAERPKGSFSTLEIQRTEQGDSAMYLCASSPQGFQAFFGQGTRLTVV.